This entry features one TCR beta chain sequence. Clones were sequenced by immunoSEQ multiplex PCR, and TCRdb holds only the in-frame ones, with some missing. In the table there are around 3,500 clones, more than 45% of which are singletons. The sample originates from a study of sequential checkpoint blockade in melanoma. In the study overall: Arm A got nivolumab then ipilimumab; arm B the reverse, 1:1. After both sequences, patients received maintenance nivolumab.

Sample treatment: randomized to nivolumab then ipilimumab (arm A) or the reverse (arm B). DNA-damaging chemotherapy had not been given to any patient beforehand. PBMC sorting kept live CD3+CD8+ cells without CD19 or CD56. The sequencing here drew on CD8+ T cells sorted from blood (inferred from file names), taken from a patient given nivolumab and ipilimumab in sequence. The receptor was derived from a human donor with melanoma.

CDR3 in amino acids: CASSPTVGTGYEQYF. DNA for the CDR3: TGTGCCAGCAGCCCTACAGTCGGGACAGGGTACGAGCAGTACTTC. The V call is TRBV28, the J call TRBJ2-5; 9 positions match TRBD1. The J call may be mistaken, given a closer DNA end match to TRBJ2-7. Germline CDR1 reads MDHEN; CDR2 reads SYDVKM. The CDR3 is 15 amino acids.